This TCR beta chain comes out of a study of blood T cell repertoires in COVID-19. About the research overall: The samples span acute and convalescent COVID-19 from the United States, Italy and Spain. From T cells, B-cell-depleted T cells, or PBMCs came the material, which was cDNA or gDNA.

The table came from immunoSEQ multiplex PCR; TCRdb's copy has only in-frame clones and leaves some out. This repertoire shows over 250,000 clones, about four fifths found once; its top ten account for roughly 9.4%. After removal of 2 bases from V and 4 bases from J, the junction contained 6 bases not matched to a gene. The CDR3 has 16 residues. Per the germline V gene, CDR1 is MNHEY and CDR2 is SMNVEV (reference sequence). The material sequenced was peripheral blood. V is TRBV27 and J is TRBJ2-3, with 10 positions matching TRBD2. This TCR derives from a woman aged 45-60 years who had recovered from COVID-19. The CDR3 bases are TGTGCCAGCAGTTTAAGCCGGCTAGCGGGGGCAGATACGCAGTATTTT. Residues: CASSLSRLAGADTQYF.